A selection of T cell receptor beta chains follows, all from one sample in a study of blood T cell repertoires in COVID-19. Measured with immunoSEQ multiplex PCR; TCRdb has only the in-frame clones, and not every one. The sample records 250,000 to 300,000 clones, roughly 90% being singletons. Sequenced input: PBMCs or T cells enriched from blood (not recorded which). The source is a woman in her forties with acute COVID-19. Each CDR3 is given with its conserved first and last residue. Some rows mark clone size as missing; the rest say once, few, many or name a class of expanded clone.

clone_size: -
v_call: TRBV24-1
cdr3_length: 17
cdr3_aa: CATSSRRISSYNSPLHF

clone_size: -
v_call: TRBV19
cdr3_length: 15
cdr3_aa: CASRSSGGASYEQYF

clone_size: -
v_call: TRBV11-2
cdr3_length: 16
cdr3_aa: CASSSRDRGLNTEAFF

clone_size: -
v_call: TRBV11-2
cdr3_length: 16
cdr3_aa: CASSKRTSSNTDTQYF

clone_size: -
v_call: TRBV25-1
cdr3_length: 17
cdr3_aa: CASSESVNSGVTDTQYF

clone_size: -
v_call: TRBV19
cdr3_length: 18
cdr3_aa: CASSIEGRTPGAKNIQYF

clone_size: -
v_call: TRBV18
cdr3_length: 15
cdr3_aa: CASSPPGGYGEKLFF

clone_size: -
v_call: TRBV5-6
cdr3_length: 14
cdr3_aa: CASSQGQSYNEQFF

clone_size: -
v_call: TRBV5-1
cdr3_length: 16
cdr3_aa: CASSSGLAGITGELFF

clone_size: -
v_call: TRBV19
cdr3_length: 13
cdr3_aa: CASSSRGNQPQHF

clone_size: -
v_call: TRBV11-2
cdr3_length: 16
cdr3_aa: CASSLVQGLNTGELFF

clone_size: few
v_call: TRBV6-5
cdr3_length: 13
cdr3_aa: CASSRTANTEAFF

clone_size: -
v_call: TRBV30
cdr3_length: 16
cdr3_aa: CAWSVSRTNSGNTIYF

clone_size: -
v_call: TRBV5-6
cdr3_length: 15
cdr3_aa: CASSPRNTGRDTQYF

clone_size: -
v_call: TRBV18
cdr3_length: 17
cdr3_aa: CASSPVGQGISYNEQFF

clone_size: -
v_call: TRBV6-1
cdr3_length: 16
cdr3_aa: CASSAGAGGGLYEQYF

clone_size: -
v_call: TRBV18
cdr3_length: 16
cdr3_aa: CASSPVLAGVGDEQFF

clone_size: -
v_call: TRBV6-6
cdr3_length: 15
cdr3_aa: CASSLGQGTNYGYTF

clone_size: once
v_call: TRBV6-2/TRBV6-3
cdr3_length: 14
cdr3_aa: CASSYRGYNQPQHF

clone_size: -
v_call: TRBV20-1
cdr3_length: 11
cdr3_aa: CSARGGGGYTF

clone_size: -
v_call: TRBV7-9
cdr3_length: 12
cdr3_aa: CASSLAVETQYF

clone_size: -
v_call: TRBV6-2/TRBV6-3
cdr3_length: 15
cdr3_aa: CASSPAGVAKNIQYF

clone_size: -
v_call: TRBV30
cdr3_length: 19
cdr3_aa: CAWSVRRSGGAVGPDTQYF

clone_size: -
v_call: TRBV11-2
cdr3_length: 12
cdr3_aa: CASSFRGDTQYF

clone_size: -
v_call: TRBV21-1
cdr3_length: 17
cdr3_aa: CASSKGGGKTYTGELFF

clone_size: -
v_call: TRBV5-1
cdr3_length: 14
cdr3_aa: CASSLGTMNTEAFF

clone_size: -
v_call: TRBV5-1
cdr3_length: 14
cdr3_aa: CASSPDRGNSPLHF

clone_size: -
v_call: TRBV9
cdr3_length: 12
cdr3_aa: CASSSPGYGYTF

clone_size: -
v_call: TRBV19
cdr3_length: 14
cdr3_aa: CASRLWTDTGELFF

clone_size: once
v_call: TRBV15
cdr3_length: 14
cdr3_aa: CATSRPGTGHGYTF

clone_size: -
v_call: TRBV4-2
cdr3_length: 13
cdr3_aa: CASSQDNNQPQHF

clone_size: -
v_call: TRBV18
cdr3_length: 14
cdr3_aa: CASSPPGLRETQYF

clone_size: -
v_call: TRBV28
cdr3_length: 14
cdr3_aa: CASSPGQGAYGYTF

clone_size: once
v_call: TRBV7-8
cdr3_length: 15
cdr3_aa: CASSPGGSPNTEAFF

clone_size: -
v_call: TRBV5-1
cdr3_length: 16
cdr3_aa: CASRRGDQAEYNEQFF

clone_size: -
v_call: TRBV19
cdr3_length: 15
cdr3_aa: CASTENRGRGDTQYF

clone_size: -
v_call: TRBV12-3/TRBV12-4
cdr3_length: 13
cdr3_aa: CASSRVGSYEQYF

clone_size: -
v_call: TRBV27
cdr3_length: 12
cdr3_aa: CASSLGGRVLHF

clone_size: -
v_call: TRBV5-1
cdr3_length: 16
cdr3_aa: CASSSALAGGQETQYF

clone_size: -
v_call: TRBV27
cdr3_length: 13
cdr3_aa: CASSSQGIAEAFF

clone_size: -
v_call: TRBV6-5
cdr3_length: 15
cdr3_aa: CASRSAGTGNSPLHF

clone_size: once
v_call: TRBV6-5
cdr3_length: 14
cdr3_aa: CASSLTVTSYEQYF